This T cell receptor (beta chain) comes out of a study of T cell clonotyping in hematopoietic cell transplantation (dated by TCRdb to about 2021). Notes on the research overall: Recipient samples taken before transplant were collected after cytoreduction. A total of 120 to 150 blood samples were gathered in the study from roughly 37 consecutive transplant recipients along with their related donors. Patient recruitment ran from late 2015 to early 2017, and follow-up continued until late 2020 or death.

The immunoSEQ assay, a bias-controlled multiplex PCR with V- and J-specific primers, was used to amplify TCR beta CDR3 regions from genomic DNA. A proprietary barcode and Illumina adapter sequences were added to the CDR3 amplicons in a second PCR step. An Illumina MiSeq instrument was used to sequence the CDR3 libraries. Per the authors' processing: immunoSEQ Analyzer 3.0 was used for export and quality control, with R Bioconductor and Immunarch used for downstream analyses. Repertoire metrics were calculated using only productive rearrangements within the normalized downsampled data set. In the normalized cohort, a clonotype counted as pathologically expanded if the clonotype was larger than 5 templates. The Inverse Simpson Index served as the measure of repertoire diversity. CMV-specificity analyses were carried out on the non-normalized data set to capture all clonotypes. This is the immuneACCESS table as TCRdb keeps it, with only in-frame sequences that have V and J called. A part of the clones is gone; compared with another copy, unresolved V genes explain less than half, and the rest is unexplained. That table is the source of V, J and clone size, and D and trimming were worked out from the DNA. For this sample the table gives more than 25,000 clones, of which approximately 77% were detected only once. The ten largest clones take up roughly 6.2% of the sample.

From cysteine to phenylalanine, the CDR3 is 15 amino acids long. The retained sequence is limited to the CDR3, 45 bases, with the frame set at the first base. Looking up the germline V gene (reference sequence) yields CDR1 MNHNY and CDR2 SVGAGI. At the junction V is shortened by 5 bases and J by 2 bases, with 15 bases in between. What the time point label conveys for this sample: recipient sample about 28 days before transplant, after cytoreduction. Blood from recipients was drawn roughly 28 days before transplant, then again at days 30, 100 and 180 after transplant. Nuclei Lysis Solution was used to extract genomic DNA from fresh or cryopreserved unfractionated peripheral blood mononuclear cells. Concerning this clone: This clone's antigen is unknown. The sample holds no much larger clone one base away, and base qualities are not on file.

On the study overall, not on this receptor specifically: Inverse Simpson Index values from donors and from recipients before transplant predicted broader TCR repertoire diversity after transplant. Only a small fraction of recipient repertoires overlapped donor repertoires, with over 97% appearing de novo at the given depth. Recipient TCR diversity fell after transplant, with pathologically expanded clonotypes rising progressively from day 30 to day 180. The sample size was limited, and because cells were not sorted, the contributions of CD4 and CD8 repertoires could not be separated.

This sequence uses TRBV6-6 and TRBJ1-1; the D region possibly corresponds to TRBD1 (6 bases align). The sequence derives from a man aged 45-60 years with myelodysplastic syndrome. Some clones in this sample may be carry-over from other donors' samples. The starting material was peripheral blood mononuclear cells, obtained before stem cell transplant. The nucleotide sequence reads TGTGCCAGCAGTAACACACAGGGATCAAACACTGAAGCTTTCTTT. It codes for CASSNTQGSNTEAFF.